The clone carrying this T cell receptor (beta chain) is medium-sized (0.01 to 0.1%). Other DNA sequences in this specimen translate into the identical CDR3. In each case, RNA was isolated and then reverse transcribed into cDNA as the sequencing template. Sequencing used immunoSEQ multiplex PCR; TCRdb keeps in-frame clones, though not all of them. In the table there are 37,000 or so clones, roughly 53% of which are singletons. These data originate in a study of CD8+ T cells in alopecia areata. CD4+ cells of roughly 5 patients were further sorted as CD25+CD127-. This receptor was taken from a human donor with alopecia areata. The material sequenced was CD4+ Tregs sorted from blood.

The CDR3 nucleotides are TGCAGCGTTGAAGCGCCGGAGACTGAAGCTTTCTTT. Its protein is CSVEAPETEAFF. The rearrangement links TRBV29-1 to TRBJ1-1; no clear D gene. The V gene lost 1 base and the J gene lost 5 bases, with 8 bases spanning the gap. The CDR3 covers 12 residues. CDR1 SQVTM and CDR2 ANQGSEA come from the germline V gene.